The next 15 T cell receptor beta chains were all read from a single sample in a study of shared T cell receptors in the human thymus. Produced via immunoSEQ multiplex PCR; TCRdb's table is partial and in-frame only. The sample lists hundreds of thousands of clones, approximately 89% occurring once. In addition, the sample was reused for a study of human thymus T cells.

Sequencing was carried out using thymocytes. The receptors were gathered from a boy younger than two with a congenital heart defect.

This rearrangement joins TRBV9 to TRBJ2-5, with 11 bases identical to TRBD1. Germline V lookup: CDR1 SGDLS, CDR2 YYNGEE. CDR3 size: 17 residues. V was pared by 0 bases and J by 5 bases, with 9 bases of the junction left unmatched. The CDR3, as DNA: TGTGCCAGCAGCGTAGTGGGACAGGGGGGAACGAGCGAGACCCAGTACTTC. Its protein is CASSVVGQGGTSETQYF.

This rearrangement joins TRBV7-9 to TRBJ2-6; TRBD2 is a possible D gene (6 bases). The length of the CDR3 is 18 residues. V shed 1 base and J shed 0 bases, with 13 bases lying between them. Germline V gene data show CDR1 as SEHNR and CDR2 as FQNEAQ (reference sequence). The CDR3 DNA sequence: TGTGCCAGCAGCTTAGGGGGGGTACTGATCTCTGGGGCCAACGTCCTGACTTTC. Amino acids: CASSLGGVLISGANVLTF.

The rearrangement links TRBV30 to TRBJ1-4, with D maybe TRBD1 (6 bases). Deletions cut 4 bases from V and 0 bases from J, with 9 bases between. CDR1 is GTSNPN, CDR2 SVGIG, per germline (reference sequence). CDR3 length: 14 residues. CDR3 DNA sequence: TGTGCCTGGACAGGGGATGCAACTAATGAAAAACTGTTTTTT. This encodes CAWTGDATNEKLFF.

This chain joins TRBV6-1 and TRBJ1-2; 10 nucleotides line up with TRBD1. J lost 3 bases, V lost 7 bases, and 8 bases had no gene match. The length of the CDR3 is 15 residues. Germline V gives CDR1 MNHNS, CDR2 SASEGT. This CDR3 is CASMTGGTLYYGYTF. The CDR3 DNA sequence: TGTGCCAGCATGACAGGGGGCACCCTATACTATGGCTACACCTTC.

Comments on this clone: The same CDR3 also results from other DNA sequences found in this sample. V gene TRBV4-3 combines with J gene TRBJ2-7; D remains ambiguous. This CDR3 comprises 11 residues. V shed 6 bases and J shed 6 bases, with 9 bases lying between them. The germline CDR1 and CDR2 sequences are LGHNA and YSLEER. The CDR3 reads CASSSGSEQYF. The CDR3 region has the DNA TGCGCCAGCAGTTCCGGTTCCGAGCAGTACTTC.

The CDR3 region has the DNA TGTGCCTGGAGGGTACCCCCCGCGACTAGCGGGACCAACGAGCAGTACTTC. Translation gives CAWRVPPATSGTNEQYF. This chain joins TRBV30 and TRBJ2-7; 11 bases are a match to TRBD2. There are 17 residues in the CDR3. In germline, CDR1 is GTSNPN, CDR2 SVGIG (reference sequence). Trimming at V came to 3 bases and at J to 5 bases, leaving 15 bases not matched to a gene.

CDR3 nucleotide sequence: TGTGCCAGTAGTATGGCCGGGCTGGGGGCTGAGCAGTTCTTC. It translates to CASSMAGLGAEQFF. This chain connects TRBV19 to TRBJ2-1; possibly TRBD1 for D (6 bases). The germline V gene has CDR1 LNHDA and CDR2 SQIVND (reference sequence). The CDR3 consists of 14 residues. Trimming left V 3 bases short and J 9 bases short, with 15 bases between.

This clone was seen a single time. The V and J genes are TRBV28 and TRBJ1-5, with TRBD1 matching over 12 bases. The CDR3 sequence is 21 residues long. The germline gives CDR1 MDHEN, CDR2 SYDVKM. The trim removed 5 bases at V and 0 bases at J, leaving 17 bases unmatched. CDR3 sequence (DNA): TGTGCCAGCAGTCCTCATCCCGGGACAGGGGGCAGGGGATATAGCAATCAGCCCCAGCATTTT. Its protein is CASSPHPGTGGRGYSNQPQHF.

V is TRBV5-5 and J is TRBJ2-7, with D unclear. The ends were cut back, 4 bases at V and 7 bases at J, with 9 bases in the middle. Germline V CDR1 and CDR2: SGHKS, YYEKEE (reference sequence). CDR3 length: 11 residues. The CDR3 reads CASSLSREQYF. The CDR3 DNA reads as TGTGCCAGCAGCCTGTCGAGGGAGCAGTACTTC.

The gene calls are TRBV7-2 and TRBJ2-5; D unresolved. The V end was cut by 1 base, the J end by 3 bases, with 12 bases between. Looked up from germline, CDR1 is SGHTA and CDR2 is FQGNSA. This CDR3 is 15 amino acids long. The CDR3 region has the DNA TGTGCCAGCAGCTTAGAGTGGGCTTGGAAAGAGACCCAGTACTTC. Translated: CASSLEWAWKETQYF.

The J gene is TRBJ2-2, the V gene TRBV27, with 8 bases that match TRBD2. With 3 bases clipped from V and 5 bases from J, the junction kept 8 bases outside the gene matches. The CDR3 covers 16 residues. Germline-derived CDR1 and CDR2 are MNHEY and SMNVEV (reference sequence). The CDR3 coding sequence is TGTGCCAGCAGTTTCTCACGGGGGGGAGAGACCGGGGAGCTGTTTTTT. Its protein product is CASSFSRGGETGELFF.

The rearrangement joins TRBV19 to TRBJ1-3; no definite D call. The length of the CDR3 is 17 residues. V lost 7 bases and J 0 bases, leaving 19 bases between the germline ends. From germline, CDR1 is LNHDA and CDR2 SQIVND (reference sequence). CDR3 in amino acids: CASTPRQWFSSGNTIYF. DNA for the CDR3: TGTGCCAGTACACCTAGGCAATGGTTTAGCTCTGGAAACACCATATATTTT. Together with reference TRBV19 and TRBJ1-3, the CDR3 gives the full variable domain: DGGITQSPKYLFRKEGQNVTLSCEQNLNHDAMYWYRQDPGQGLRLIYYSQIVNDFQKGDIAEGYSVSREKKESFPLTVTSAQKNPTAFYLCASTPRQWFSSGNTIYFGEGSWLTVV.

This clone was seen just once. This sequence joins TRBV27 and TRBJ1-6, with a weak D call TRBD1 (5 bases). V lost 2 bases and J lost 6, with 8 bases in between. CDR3 size: 14 residues. The V gene's germline CDR1 is MNHEY and CDR2 SMNVEV (reference sequence). The CDR3 sequence: CASSLSGGNSPLHF. The CDR3 nucleotides are TGTGCCAGCAGTTTAAGCGGGGGTAATTCACCCCTCCACTTT.

The J gene is TRBJ2-1, the V gene TRBV29-1; 11 nucleotides align to TRBD2. Trimming took 0 bases from V and 2 from J; bases not matched to a gene: 12. This CDR3 contains 19 residues. Germline V gene lookup returns CDR1 SQVTM and CDR2 ANQGSEA. The CDR3 is CSVEDNATSGSCPYNEQFF. The CDR3 DNA is TGCAGCGTTGAAGATAACGCAACTAGCGGGAGTTGCCCCTACAATGAGCAGTTCTTC.

The rearrangement joins TRBV7-2 to TRBJ1-5, with TRBD1 matching 7 bases. Germline V gives CDR1 SGHTA, CDR2 FQGNSA. V lost 5 bases, J lost 2 bases, and 6 bases stayed unmatched. The CDR3 runs 15 residues. CDR3: CASSRTGTGNQPQHF. The CDR3 DNA is TGTGCCAGCAGCCGAACAGGGACAGGCAATCAGCCCCAGCATTTT.